The 7 T cell receptor beta chains below come from one sample, sequenced in a study of T cells in narcolepsy. Clones were sequenced by immunoSEQ multiplex PCR, and TCRdb holds only the in-frame ones, with some missing. The top ten hold approximately 1.2% of the sample, which has 25,000 to 35,000 clones, roughly nine tenths seen once. Sequenced sample: CD45RA- memory CD4+ T cells from PBMCs. These receptors were collected from a human donor with narcolepsy.

The chain carries TRBV18 and TRBJ2-3; 11 bases align to TRBD2. The CDR3 is 18 residues long. Germline CDR1 and CDR2: KGHSH and LQKENI. With V trimmed by 1 base and J by 0 bases, 6 bases remained unmatched. The CDR3 reads CASSPRTSGSTSTDTQYF. As DNA, the CDR3 is TGTGCCAGCTCACCACGTACTAGCGGGAGTACTAGCACAGATACGCAGTATTTT.

The chain has TRBV28 and TRBJ2-1; D uncertain. V was clipped by 5 bases and J by 2 bases, with 7 bases between them. The CDR3 has 13 amino acids. CDR1 is MDHEN, CDR2 SYDVKM, per germline. CDR3 nucleotides: TGTGCCAGCAGTAGACCTACCTACAATGAGCAGTTCTTC. This sequence encodes CASSRPTYNEQFF.

The rearrangement uses TRBV5-1 and TRBJ2-1, with D hard to call. This CDR3 spans 12 amino acids. V was shortened by 2 bases and J by 6 bases, with 6 bases between the two germline ends. CDR1 and CDR2 from the germline V gene are SGHRS and YFSETQ. The DNA for the CDR3 is TGCGCCAGCAGCTTAAAAACCAATGAGCAGTTCTTC. Protein product: CASSLKTNEQFF.

Here the CDR3 DNA reads TGTGCCTGGAGTGTACTCTCCGGGCAAACTTATGGCTACACCTTC. Its translation: CAWSVLSGQTYGYTF. The chain employs TRBV30 and TRBJ1-2; unclear D gene. CDR1 is GTSNPN and CDR2 is SVGIG in the germline V gene (reference sequence). The CDR3 loop spans 15 amino acids. Trimming cost V 0 bases and J 5 bases, with 16 bases left between them.

This clone was counted once. The genes are TRBV9 and TRBJ1-5; maybe TRBD1 (6 bases). The length of the CDR3 is 15 residues. The germline CDR1 and CDR2 sequences are SGDLS and YYNGEE. Trimming pared 0 bases from V and 4 bases from J, leaving 11 bases between. The CDR3 spells CASSVEAGENQPQHF. Written as DNA, the CDR3 is TGTGCCAGCAGCGTAGAGGCAGGGGAAAATCAGCCCCAGCATTTT.

V is TRBV18 and J is TRBJ2-7, with D perhaps given as TRBD1 or TRBD2 (6 bases each). The ends were cut back, 3 bases at V and 2 bases at J, with 11 bases in the middle. In germline, CDR1 is KGHSH, CDR2 LQKENI. The length of the CDR3 is 14 residues. The CDR3 sequence: CASSPPGAPYEQYF. CDR3 in DNA: TGTGCCAGCTCACCCCCGGGGGCCCCCTACGAGCAGTACTTC.

This clone was observed a handful of times. This chain joins TRBV4-2 and TRBJ2-3; 10 bases agree with TRBD1. CDR1 and CDR2 from the germline V gene are LGHNA and YNFKEQ. Trimming cost V 3 bases and J 3 bases; bases outside gene matches: 3. CDR3 length equals 15 residues. This CDR3 is CASSQRTGGTDTQYF. The CDR3, as DNA: TGTGCCAGCAGCCAGAGGACAGGGGGGACAGATACGCAGTATTTT.